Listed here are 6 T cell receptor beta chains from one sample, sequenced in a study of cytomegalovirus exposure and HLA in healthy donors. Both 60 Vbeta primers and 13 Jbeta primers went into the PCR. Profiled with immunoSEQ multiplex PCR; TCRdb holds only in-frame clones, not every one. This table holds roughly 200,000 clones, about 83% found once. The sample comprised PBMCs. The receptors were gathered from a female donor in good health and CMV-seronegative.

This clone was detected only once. The CDR3 DNA reads as TGCGCCAGCAGTGATTTTGCGGGACCCACAGATACGCAGTATTTT. Protein: CASSDFAGPTDTQYF. The chain uses TRBV10-2 and TRBJ2-3; D is perhaps TRBD2 (6 bases). The V end was cut by 3 bases, the J end by 2 bases, with 12 bases between. Germline V gene data show CDR1 as WSHSY and CDR2 as SAAADI. This CDR3 has 15 residues.

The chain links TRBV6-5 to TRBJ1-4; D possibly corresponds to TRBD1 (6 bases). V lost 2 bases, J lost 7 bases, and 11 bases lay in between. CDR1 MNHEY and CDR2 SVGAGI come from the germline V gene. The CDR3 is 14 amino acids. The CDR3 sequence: CASSYGGRPEKLFF. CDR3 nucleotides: TGTGCCAGCAGTTACGGGGGCAGGCCTGAAAAACTGTTTTTT.

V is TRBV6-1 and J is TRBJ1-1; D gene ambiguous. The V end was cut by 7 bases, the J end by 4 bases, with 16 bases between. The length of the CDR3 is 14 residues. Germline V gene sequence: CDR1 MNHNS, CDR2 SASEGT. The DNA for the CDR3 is TGTGCCAGCACCCCCCGCGGGCAGCCCACTGAAGCTTTCTTT. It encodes CASTPRGQPTEAFF.

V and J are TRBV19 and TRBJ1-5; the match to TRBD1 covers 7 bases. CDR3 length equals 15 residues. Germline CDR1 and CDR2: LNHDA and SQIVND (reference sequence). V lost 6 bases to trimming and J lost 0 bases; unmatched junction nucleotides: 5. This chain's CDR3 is CASRGQPLSNQPQHF. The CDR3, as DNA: TGTGCCAGTAGGGGACAGCCTCTTAGCAATCAGCCCCAGCATTTT.

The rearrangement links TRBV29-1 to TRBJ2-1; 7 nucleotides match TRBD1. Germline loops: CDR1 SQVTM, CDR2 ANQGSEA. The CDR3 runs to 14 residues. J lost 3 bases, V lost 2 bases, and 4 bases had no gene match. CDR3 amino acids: CSVENTGDYNEQFF. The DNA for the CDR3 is TGCAGCGTTGAAAATACAGGGGACTACAATGAGCAGTTCTTC.

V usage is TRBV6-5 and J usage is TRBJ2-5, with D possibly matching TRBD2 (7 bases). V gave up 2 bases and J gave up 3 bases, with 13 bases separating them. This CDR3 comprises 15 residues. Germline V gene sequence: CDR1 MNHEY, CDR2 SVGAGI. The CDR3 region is CASSYGGGLKETQYF. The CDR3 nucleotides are TGTGCCAGCAGTTACGGGGGGGGCTTGAAAGAGACCCAGTACTTC.